Listed here is a single TCR beta chain. Noted time point: cycle 4 day 1 (C4D1), after less than 7 weeks of nivolumab. Every patient experienced relapse after autologous stem cell transplantation, and brentuximab vedotin exposure varied. The data were obtained in a study of PD-1 blockade in classical Hodgkin lymphoma. The CDR3 runs 15 residues. V was clipped by 10 bases and J by 0 bases, with 15 bases between them. Germline lookup yields CDR1 MNHNS and CDR2 SASEGT. Sequenced by immunoSEQ multiplex PCR; TCRdb stores in-frame clones only, minus some. Found here are 45,000 or so clones, about three quarters of them singletons; the top ten hold over 35%.

The V call is TRBV6-1, the J call TRBJ2-2; D possibly corresponds to TRBD1 (5 bases). This TCR derives from a human donor with classical Hodgkin lymphoma. Material: peripheral blood mononuclear cells (PBMCs), obtained before the fourth cycle of nivolumab. CDR3: CATLPKTANTGELFF. Here the CDR3 DNA reads TGTGCCACCCTCCCCAAGACAGCGAACACCGGGGAGCTGTTTTTT.